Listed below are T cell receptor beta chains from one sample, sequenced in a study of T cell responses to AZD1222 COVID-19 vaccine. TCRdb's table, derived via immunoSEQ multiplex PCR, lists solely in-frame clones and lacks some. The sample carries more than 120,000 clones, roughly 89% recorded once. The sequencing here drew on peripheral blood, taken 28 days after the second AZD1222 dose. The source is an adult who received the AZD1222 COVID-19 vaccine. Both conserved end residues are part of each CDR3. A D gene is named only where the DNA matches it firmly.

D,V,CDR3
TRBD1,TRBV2,CASSEVGDRVSGELFF
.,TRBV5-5,CASSPTRWGVYGYTF
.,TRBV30,CAWSVQGPQHF
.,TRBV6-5,CASSPYRGKGYGYTF
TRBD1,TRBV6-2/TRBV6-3,CASSYGRGTGELFF
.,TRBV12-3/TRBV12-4,CASRDPNNEQFF
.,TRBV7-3,CASSQDRGRGELFF
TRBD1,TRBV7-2,CASSWGQGSYEQYF
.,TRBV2,CARRESSGNTIYF
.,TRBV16,CASSQSRRNYNEQFF
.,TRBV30,CAWSAMGGGQPQHF
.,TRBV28,CASSYREVTGELFF
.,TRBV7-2,CASSSSRNGNEQFF
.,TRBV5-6,CASSFSINEQFF
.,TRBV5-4,CASSLRQSKETQYF
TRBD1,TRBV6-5,CASSYVAGGPSEGYTF
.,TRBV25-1,CATSPFTTNEKLFF
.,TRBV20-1,CSASGETNTEAFF
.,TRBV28,CASSLARLNYGYTF
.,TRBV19,CASRFAVTDTQYF
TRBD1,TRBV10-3,CAISTGTGGKTQYF
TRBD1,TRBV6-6,CASRTGDTEAFF
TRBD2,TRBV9,CASSTATSDLGNTQYF
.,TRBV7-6,CASRQHGGHGEKLFF
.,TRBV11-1,CASSLPTRGTDTQYF
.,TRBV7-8,CASSIPGDGAGELFF
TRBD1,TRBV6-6,CASRERTGGTYEQYF
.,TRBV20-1,CSASNNGGDTQYF
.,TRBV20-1,CSASQAARGNSPLHF
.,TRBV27,CASSPLSSTDTQYF
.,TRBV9,CASGRSNTGELFF
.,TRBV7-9,CASSLAVGGQEAFF
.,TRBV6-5,CASSYSSSLVPLFF
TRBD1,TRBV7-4,CASSPQGRRQYF
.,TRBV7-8,CASSLSGDQPQHF
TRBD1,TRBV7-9,CASSLRGGPGELFF
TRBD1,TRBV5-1,CASSIDRGNTEAFF
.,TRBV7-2,CASSPSRDGQPQHF
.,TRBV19,CASSMGAHHTGELFF
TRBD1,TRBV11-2,CASSLDHRGRSYGYTF
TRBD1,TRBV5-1,CASSLDGGTAYGYTF
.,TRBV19,CASSLGLGRGAGELFF
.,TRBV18,CASSPSSLSEAFF
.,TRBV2,CASRPQGPYGYTF
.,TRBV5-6,CASSLPSGANVLTF
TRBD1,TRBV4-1,CASSPTGENSPLHF
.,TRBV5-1,CASSLEKLTGAGYTF
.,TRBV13,CASSLEGGREKLFF
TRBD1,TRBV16,CASSLPGQGARAFF
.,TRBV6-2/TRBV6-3,CASSSLSSNQPQHF
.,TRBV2,CASRGNSGNTEAFF
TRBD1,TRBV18,CASSPDRGQRDGYTF
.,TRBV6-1,CASSESPWEGGETQYF
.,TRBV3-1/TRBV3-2,CASSQDGRMNTEAFF
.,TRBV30,CAWRIAATSSYEQYF